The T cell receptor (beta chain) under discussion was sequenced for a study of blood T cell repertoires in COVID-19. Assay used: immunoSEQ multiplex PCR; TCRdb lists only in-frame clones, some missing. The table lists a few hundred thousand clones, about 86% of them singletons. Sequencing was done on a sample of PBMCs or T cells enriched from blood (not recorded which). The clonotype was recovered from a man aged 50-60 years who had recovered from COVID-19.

This CDR3 is CASSFSGTGNYGYTF. CDR3 DNA sequence: TGTGCCAGCAGTTTTTCCGGGACAGGAAACTATGGCTACACCTTC. The chain carries TRBV28 and TRBJ1-2, with TRBD1 matching 8 bases. The CDR3 is made up of 15 amino acids. Germline trimming cut 3 bases from V and 2 bases from J; bases unmatched to any gene: 5. Germline V gene lookup returns CDR1 MDHEN and CDR2 SYDVKM.